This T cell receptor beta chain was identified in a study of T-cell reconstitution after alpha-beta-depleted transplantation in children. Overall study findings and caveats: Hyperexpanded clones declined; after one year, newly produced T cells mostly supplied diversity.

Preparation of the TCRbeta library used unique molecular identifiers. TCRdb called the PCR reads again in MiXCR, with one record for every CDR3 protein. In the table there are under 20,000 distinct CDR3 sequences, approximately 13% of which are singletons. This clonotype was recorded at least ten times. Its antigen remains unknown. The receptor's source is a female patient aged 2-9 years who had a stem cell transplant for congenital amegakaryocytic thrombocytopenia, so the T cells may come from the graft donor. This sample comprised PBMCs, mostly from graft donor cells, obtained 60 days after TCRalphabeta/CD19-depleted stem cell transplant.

The chain's CDR3 is CSVQRRDRNNEQFF. The CDR3 bases are TGCAGCGTCCAACGCAGGGACAGGAACAATGAGCAGTTCTTC. The rearrangement joins TRBV29-1 to TRBJ2-1, with 8 bases identical to TRBD1. Germline V lookup: CDR1 SQVTM, CDR2 ANQGSEA. CDR3 length equals 14 residues. Losses at the gene ends were 6 bases for V and 5 bases for J; bases not matched to a gene: 9.